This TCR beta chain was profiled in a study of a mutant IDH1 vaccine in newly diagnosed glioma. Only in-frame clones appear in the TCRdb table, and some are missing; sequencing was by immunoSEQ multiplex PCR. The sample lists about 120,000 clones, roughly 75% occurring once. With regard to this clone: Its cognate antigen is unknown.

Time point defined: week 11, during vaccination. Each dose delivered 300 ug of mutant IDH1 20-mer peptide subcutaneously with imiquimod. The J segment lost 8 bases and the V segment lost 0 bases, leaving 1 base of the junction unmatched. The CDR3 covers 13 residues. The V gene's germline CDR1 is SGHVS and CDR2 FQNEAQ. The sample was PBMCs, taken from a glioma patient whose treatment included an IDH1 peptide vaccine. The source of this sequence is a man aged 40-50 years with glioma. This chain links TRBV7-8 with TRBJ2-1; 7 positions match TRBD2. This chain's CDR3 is CASSLAGGDEQFF. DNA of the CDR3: TGTGCCAGCAGCTTAGCGGGGGGGGATGAGCAGTTCTTC.